These 10 T cell receptor beta chains were sequenced from one sample in a study of cytomegalovirus exposure and HLA in healthy donors. PCR amplification relied on 60 Vbeta primers (plus 13 Jbeta primers). Libraries were prepared by immunoSEQ multiplex PCR; TCRdb keeps only in-frame clonotypes and omits some of them. This table has approximately 130,000 clones, 7% to 9.5% appearing once. The sample was PBMCs. These receptors all come from a woman aged 40 to 55 in good health and CMV-seropositive.

The chain recombines TRBV13 with TRBJ1-3; no definite D call. Trimming took 1 base from V and 0 from J, leaving 7 bases between them. This CDR3 contains 15 residues. The V gene's germline CDR1 is PRHDT and CDR2 FYEKMQ (reference sequence). In DNA, the CDR3 is TGTGCCAGCAGCTTAGTCATCCCCTCTGGAAACACCATATATTTT. Its translation: CASSLVIPSGNTIYF.

The CDR3 region is CASNSASGGTDTQYF. The CDR3 nucleotides read TGTGCCAGCAATTCGGCTAGCGGGGGGACAGATACGCAGTATTTT. V gene TRBV2 combines with J gene TRBJ2-3; the match to TRBD2 covers 11 bases. The germline CDR1 and CDR2 sequences are SNHLY and FYNNEI. V gave up 7 bases and J gave up 3 bases; unmatched junction bases: 6. This CDR3 has 15 amino acids.

The rearrangement joins TRBV14 to TRBJ1-1; D is possibly TRBD1 (5 bases). This CDR3 spans 14 amino acids. Germline lookup yields CDR1 SGHDN and CDR2 FVKESK. V dropped 5 bases and J dropped 9 bases, with 19 bases sitting between them. CDR3 sequence reads: CASSSGGGLVKAFF. The CDR3 DNA reads TGTGCCAGCAGCTCCGGGGGGGGTCTAGTGAAAGCTTTCTTT.

This clone was detected only a few times. CDR3: CASRGRSTEAFF. CDR3 DNA: TGCGCCAGCAGAGGGAGGAGTACTGAAGCTTTCTTT. The chain combines TRBV5-1 with TRBJ1-1; no reliable D call. Trimming pared 5 bases from V and 5 bases from J, leaving 10 bases between. Per germline, CDR1 SGHRS and CDR2 YFSETQ. CDR3 length: 12 residues.

This clone has a handful of counts. The chain joins TRBV7-9 to TRBJ1-2; 8 bases fit TRBD1. The ends lost 4 bases at V and 7 bases at J; junction bases unmatched: 11. Germline values: CDR1 SEHNR, CDR2 FQNEAQ (reference sequence). CDR3 length: 15 amino acids. The CDR3 DNA is TGTGCCAGCAGCTCGTATGACAGGGGAACGAGTGGCTACACCTTC. Translation gives CASSSYDRGTSGYTF.

This clone was picked up a small number of times. The rearrangement joins TRBV5-1 to TRBJ2-5; no definite D call. V was clipped by 4 bases and J by 5 bases, with 9 bases between them. The CDR3 consists of 12 residues. The germline V gene encodes CDR1 SGHRS and CDR2 YFSETQ. The CDR3 spells CASSPRLETQYF. As DNA, the CDR3 is TGCGCCAGCAGCCCCCGGTTGGAGACCCAGTACTTC. The whole variable domain, filled in from reference TRBV5-1 and TRBJ2-5, reads KAGVTQTPRYLIKTRGQQVTLSCSPISGHRSVSWYQQTPGQGLQFLFEYFSETQRNKGNFPGRFSGRQFSNSRSEMNVSTLELGDSALYLCASSPRLETQYFGPGTRLLVL.

CDR3 region: CASRKGHLNTEAFF. DNA of the CDR3: TGTGCCAGCAGAAAGGGACACTTGAACACTGAAGCTTTCTTT. V usage is TRBV6-5 and J usage is TRBJ1-1; TRBD1 might be the D (6 bases). The CDR3 runs 14 residues. The V end lost 6 bases, the J end lost 0 bases, and 11 bases lay between the germline ends. Germline V lookup: CDR1 MNHEY, CDR2 SVGAGI.

This clone showed up just a few times. The CDR3 DNA reads as TGTGCCAGCAGCCCAACGGGCGGGGCCGTCCTGTTCTTC. This gives the protein CASSPTGGAVLFF. This rearrangement joins TRBV7-3 to TRBJ2-1, with D tentatively TRBD2 (6 bases). CDR3 length: 13 residues. Trimming took 5 bases from V and 15 from J, leaving 20 bases between them. CDR1 is SGHTA, CDR2 FQGTGA, per germline.

The chain uses TRBV30 and TRBJ1-2; 7 nucleotides agree with TRBD1. The V and J ends lost 1 base and 2 bases, in that order; junction bases with no gene match: 4. The germline V gene has CDR1 GTSNPN and CDR2 SVGIG (reference sequence). The CDR3 contains 14 residues. As DNA, the CDR3 is TGTGCCTGGAGTGGTGTACAGGGGAACTATGGCTACACCTTC. It codes for CAWSGVQGNYGYTF.

This sequence joins TRBV15 and TRBJ2-1, with 7 bases identical to TRBD1. The germline CDR1 and CDR2 sequences are LNHNV and YYDKDF (reference sequence). The CDR3 extends over 15 amino acids. V was pared by 1 base and J by 4 bases, with 4 bases of the junction left unmatched. The CDR3 reads CATSRVDRVYNEQFF. The CDR3 region has the DNA TGTGCCACCAGCAGAGTCGACAGGGTATACAATGAGCAGTTCTTC.